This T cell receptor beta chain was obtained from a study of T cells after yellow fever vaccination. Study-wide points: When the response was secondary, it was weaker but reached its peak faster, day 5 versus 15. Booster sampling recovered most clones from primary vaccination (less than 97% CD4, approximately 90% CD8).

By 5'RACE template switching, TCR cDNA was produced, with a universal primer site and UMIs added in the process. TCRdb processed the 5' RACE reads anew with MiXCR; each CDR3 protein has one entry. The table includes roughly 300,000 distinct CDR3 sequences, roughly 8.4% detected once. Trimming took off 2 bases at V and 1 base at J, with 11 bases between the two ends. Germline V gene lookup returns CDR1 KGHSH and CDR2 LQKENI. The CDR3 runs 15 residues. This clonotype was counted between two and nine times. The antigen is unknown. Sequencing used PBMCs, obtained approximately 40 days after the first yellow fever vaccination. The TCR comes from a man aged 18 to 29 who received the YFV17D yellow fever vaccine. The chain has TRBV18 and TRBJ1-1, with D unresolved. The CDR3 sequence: CASSPVPDENTEAFF. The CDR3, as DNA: TGTGCCAGCTCACCAGTACCTGACGAGAACACTGAAGCTTTCTTT.